This TCR beta chain was captured in a study of CD8 T cells in ankylosing spondylitis. Findings of the study overall: Past research had described some motif variants in reactive arthritis synovial fluid and blood.

In germline, CDR1 is SNHLY, CDR2 FYNNEI. V was cut by 8 bases and J by 0 bases, with 6 bases left in between. The CDR3 spans 12 residues. This clonotype was seen many times. The antigen remains undetermined. TCRdb reanalysed the 5' RACE reads using MiXCR and keeps one entry per CDR3 protein. The table records under 250,000 distinct CDR3 sequences, roughly 8% of them present only once. The sequencing input was blood, either unsorted or a sorted T cell fraction (not recorded which). This TCR came from a female donor with ankylosing spondylitis or in good health (not recorded which). The gene calls are TRBV2 and TRBJ2-3; D is unclear. CDR3 DNA: TGTGCCAGCCAAGTAAGCACAGATACGCAGTATTTT. Protein sequence: CASQVSTDTQYF.